Presented here are 23 T cell receptor beta chains from one specimen sequenced in a study of T cell responses to AZD1222 COVID-19 vaccine. TCRdb keeps only in-frame clones here, not all; method: immunoSEQ multiplex PCR. The table includes 140,000 to 150,000 clones, roughly nine tenths detected once. Specimen: peripheral blood, collected 28 days after the second AZD1222 dose. The receptors come from an adult who received the AZD1222 COVID-19 vaccine.

The gene calls are TRBV24-1 and TRBJ2-5; TRBD1 aligns across 11 bases. The CDR3 is 16 amino acids. Per the germline V gene, CDR1 is KGHDR and CDR2 is SFDVKD. Trimming at V came to 4 bases and at J to 5 bases, leaving 8 bases not matched to a gene. The CDR3 protein is CATSDYGQGAWETQYF. The CDR3 coding sequence is TGTGCCACCAGTGACTATGGACAGGGGGCCTGGGAGACCCAGTACTTC.

The chain links TRBV7-9 to TRBJ2-1; 8 positions agree with TRBD2. CDR3 length: 16 residues. Germline CDR1 is SEHNR and CDR2 is FQNEAQ (reference sequence). V dropped 4 bases and J dropped 1; count of bases not matched to a gene: 6. In DNA form, the CDR3 reads TGTGCCAGCAGCTCCGAACTAGCGGATTCCTACAATGAGCAGTTCTTC. Residues: CASSSELADSYNEQFF.

This chain links TRBV27 with TRBJ1-5; perhaps TRBD1 as D (6 bases). V dropped 5 bases and J dropped 0 bases, with 11 bases sitting between them. This CDR3 region has 15 residues. Germline V gene data show CDR1 as MNHEY and CDR2 as SMNVEV (reference sequence). This CDR3 is CASSMGATSNQPQHF. Here the CDR3 DNA reads TGTGCCAGCAGTATGGGGGCTACTAGCAATCAGCCCCAGCATTTT.

The CDR3 DNA reads as TGTGCCTGGAGTGGTTCGGGTTACGAGCAGTACTTC. Protein: CAWSGSGYEQYF. The chain links TRBV30 to TRBJ2-7; D unresolved. The CDR3 loop spans 12 amino acids. V was shortened by 1 base and J by 4 bases, with 8 bases between the two germline ends. In germline, CDR1 is GTSNPN, CDR2 SVGIG (reference sequence).

The rearrangement joins TRBV19 to TRBJ2-7; possible D gene TRBD2, 5 bases. V was pared by 5 bases and J by 5 bases, with 16 bases between. The V gene's germline CDR1 is LNHDA and CDR2 SQIVND (reference sequence). The CDR3 has 14 amino acids. CDR3 DNA: TGTGCCAGTAGTTCCTATACTAGTAACAACGAGCAGTACTTC. As protein: CASSSYTSNNEQYF.

The chain couples TRBV4-3 to TRBJ2-1; unclear D gene. Germline V gene lookup returns CDR1 LGHNA and CDR2 YSLEER. V shed 2 bases and J shed 5 bases, with 16 bases lying between them. The CDR3 totals 16 residues. This CDR3 is CASSQTPLPRNNEQFF. In DNA form, the CDR3 reads TGCGCCAGCAGCCAAACCCCCCTCCCTCGGAACAATGAGCAGTTCTTC.

In regard to this clone: Germline is not matched at one junction end, which may reflect a read error. This sequence joins TRBV6-2 or TRBV6-3 and TRBJ2-7; TRBD2 matches 8 bases. The CDR3 sequence is 13 residues long. Germline lookup yields CDR1 MNHEY and CDR2 SVGEGT. CDR3 in amino acids: CASSYRLAGMVRF. The CDR3 DNA is TGTGCCAGCAGTTACCGTCTAGCGGGTATGGTCCGGTTC.

The rearrangement uses TRBV19 and TRBJ2-7; D gene ambiguous. With 10 bases removed from V and 4 bases from J, the gap between germline ends came to 14 bases. This CDR3 spans 12 amino acids. CDR1 is LNHDA, CDR2 SQIVND, per germline (reference sequence). The CDR3 is CATSPSGYEQYF. The DNA of the CDR3 is TGTGCCACCTCCCCGTCCGGGTACGAGCAGTACTTC.

This chain links TRBV6-2 or TRBV6-3 with TRBJ2-5; no firm D call. CDR1 is MNHEY and CDR2 is SVGEGT in the germline V gene. Trimming removed 2 bases at V and 0 bases at J, with 4 bases between. CDR3 length equals 13 residues. CDR3 protein: CASSYRYQETQYF. In nucleotides, the CDR3 is TGTGCCAGCAGTTACCGATACCAAGAGACCCAGTACTTC.

The chain joins TRBV5-1 to TRBJ2-7; TRBD2 is a possible D gene (5 bases). Germline CDR1 SGHRS, CDR2 YFSETQ. Trimming removed 6 bases from V and 4 bases from J, with 23 bases in between. The CDR3 contains 16 residues. For the CDR3, the DNA is TGCGCCAGCACCCCGGGGTTGGGTACCCACTCTTACGAGCAGTACTTC. Its translation is CASTPGLGTHSYEQYF.

The chain recombines TRBV5-8 with TRBJ1-5; possibly TRBD1 for D (5 bases). The V gene's germline CDR1 is SGHTS and CDR2 YDEGEE. The CDR3 totals 17 residues. The V gene lost 1 base and the J gene lost 0 bases, with 14 bases spanning the gap. CDR3 nucleotide sequence: TGTGCCAGCAGCTTGAGCGTCGACAGCTATAGCAATCAGCCCCAGCATTTT. Its protein is CASSLSVDSYSNQPQHF. Variable domain in full (rest from reference TRBV5-8 and TRBJ1-5): EAGVTQSPTHLIKTRGQQATLRCSPISGHTSVYWYQQALGLGLQFLLWYDEGEERNRGNFPPRFSGRQFPNYSSELNVNALELEDSALYLCASSLSVDSYSNQPQHFGDGTRLSIL.

The chain links TRBV5-8 to TRBJ2-1, with 8 bases matching TRBD2. The CDR3 is 15 amino acids. CDR1 SGHTS and CDR2 YDEGEE come from the germline V gene. The ends lost 5 bases at V and 9 bases at J; junction bases unmatched: 13. The DNA for the CDR3 is TGTGCCAGCAGGCGTGGCGGGACTAGATTTGGTGAGCAGTTCTTC. Amino acid sequence: CASRRGGTRFGEQFF.

The chain is built from TRBV30 and TRBJ1-2; weak D call: TRBD1 (5 bases). Germline V CDR1 and CDR2: GTSNPN, SVGIG (reference sequence). The germline V and J ends were trimmed by 8 bases and 9 bases, with 19 bases remaining between them. This CDR3 spans 12 amino acids. CDR3 bases: TGTGCCCGAGACCGGGACCTTCCTAGCTACACCTTC. Translated, it gives CARDRDLPSYTF.

The chain recombines TRBV4-1 with TRBJ2-1; 11 bases match TRBD2. V lost 4 bases to trimming and J lost 7 bases; unmatched junction nucleotides: 9. CDR1 and CDR2 (germline): MGHRA, YSYEKL. The CDR3 covers 16 residues. CDR3 DNA: TGCGCCAGCAGCCGGGTGTTAGCGGGAGGGTCTAATGAGCAGTTCTTC. Translated, it gives CASSRVLAGGSNEQFF.

This chain links TRBV10-3 with TRBJ2-7, with D maybe TRBD1 (5 bases). CDR3 length: 13 amino acids. The V end lost 6 bases, the J end lost 6 bases, and 15 bases lay between the germline ends. Germline assignment: CDR1 ENHRY and CDR2 SYGVKD. The CDR3 region has the DNA TGTGCCATCAGCCCGACAGACCGCGGCGAGCAGTACTTC. Its translation is CAISPTDRGEQYF.

The DNA for the CDR3 is TGTGCCACCAGTGGGGCCCCTTTACCGGTTGCGCAGTATTTT. Translation gives CATSGAPLPVAQYF. The chain links TRBV24-1 to TRBJ2-3; D unresolved. V was clipped by 5 bases and J by 10 bases, with 18 bases between them. From germline, CDR1 is KGHDR and CDR2 SFDVKD. The CDR3 totals 14 residues.

J is TRBJ1-3 and V is TRBV4-1; D is unresolved. The V and J ends lost 0 bases and 7 bases respectively, with 13 bases between them. CDR1 and CDR2 from the germline V gene are MGHRA and YSYEKL. The CDR3 totals 15 residues. CDR3 loop: CASSQDWNLRNTIYF. The CDR3, as DNA: TGCGCCAGCAGCCAAGATTGGAATCTGCGGAACACCATATATTTT.

The genes are TRBV3-1 (or the pseudogene TRBV3-2) and TRBJ2-1; 7 nucleotides line up with TRBD1. The CDR3 sequence is 13 residues long. After removal of 5 bases from V and 6 bases from J, the junction contained 4 bases not matched to a gene. Germline V gene lookup returns CDR1 LGHDT and CDR2 YNNKEL (reference sequence). The chain's CDR3 is CASSKQGRNEQFF. CDR3 sequence (DNA): TGTGCCAGCAGCAAACAGGGGCGCAATGAGCAGTTCTTC.

V gene TRBV4-1 combines with J gene TRBJ2-1; 9 positions agree with TRBD1. The germline V gene encodes CDR1 MGHRA and CDR2 YSYEKL. V dropped 3 bases and J dropped 6; count of bases not matched to a gene: 6. CDR3 size: 15 residues. The CDR3 bases are TGCGCCAGCAGCCATTTCGGGACAGGGTTCAATGAGCAGTTCTTC. It is translated as CASSHFGTGFNEQFF.

The V and J genes are TRBV9 and TRBJ2-3; the D is unclear. With 4 bases removed from V and 2 bases from J, the gap between germline ends came to 8 bases. This CDR3 has 13 amino acids. CDR1 is SGDLS and CDR2 is YYNGEE in the germline V gene. CDR3 nucleotides: TGTGCCAGCAGCCCTTCCCACACAGATACGCAGTATTTT. This codes for CASSPSHTDTQYF.

This chain links TRBV6-5 with TRBJ2-5; TRBD1 might be the D (5 bases). V was pared by 2 bases and J by 4 bases, with 11 bases between. The V gene's germline CDR1 is MNHEY and CDR2 SVGAGI. The CDR3 covers 14 residues. CDR3 DNA sequence: TGTGCCAGCAGTTACAGCTCCAGGGTAGAGACCCAGTACTTC. Encoded protein: CASSYSSRVETQYF.

CDR3 nucleotides: TGTGCCATCAGTTCTCTAGCGGGCCCGTACAATGAGCAGTTCTTC. The encoded protein is CAISSLAGPYNEQFF. The chain joins TRBV10-3 to TRBJ2-1; 8 bases fit TRBD2. CDR3 length: 15 amino acids. Trimming at V came to 5 bases and at J to 4 bases, leaving 7 bases not matched to a gene. Germline CDR1 is ENHRY and CDR2 is SYGVKD.

The V call is TRBV2, the J call TRBJ1-2; D is perhaps TRBD1 (5 bases). The ends were cut back, 1 base at V and 7 bases at J, with 16 bases in the middle. This CDR3 is 15 amino acids long. Germline V gene sequence: CDR1 SNHLY, CDR2 FYNNEI. The CDR3 protein is CASSEGGRGEVGYTF. CDR3 coding DNA: TGTGCCAGCAGTGAAGGGGGACGGGGCGAGGTTGGCTACACCTTC.